The 15 T cell receptor beta chains given below trace back to one sample, sequenced in a study of control samples from healthy donors and cancer patients. The protocol was immunoSEQ multiplex PCR, while the TCRdb copy is restricted to in-frame clones and leaves out a portion. The table shows approximately 180,000 clones, with 90% to 95% occurring only once. The source material was blood. These receptors originate from a woman aged 18-29 years in good health.

The chain carries TRBV28 and TRBJ1-1, with D perhaps TRBD1 (5 bases). V was trimmed by 3 bases and J by 11 bases, leaving 16 bases between them. CDR3 length equals 13 residues. Per the germline V gene, CDR1 is MDHEN and CDR2 is SYDVKM. The CDR3 nucleotides are TGTGCCAGCAGTTTCAGAAGGGGTAACGCCGCTTTCTTT. It encodes CASSFRRGNAAFF.

The genes are TRBV6-4 and TRBJ1-1; the D is unclear. Trimming removed 6 bases at V and 5 bases at J, with 13 bases between. The CDR3 has 13 residues. Germline V gene sequence: CDR1 MRHNA, CDR2 SNTAGT. CDR3 region: CASRVTGGTEAFF. CDR3 in DNA: TGTGCCAGCAGGGTTACGGGAGGAACTGAAGCTTTCTTT.

The chain has TRBV7-2 and TRBJ1-6; no clear D. CDR3 size: 15 residues. V lost 5 bases and J 5 bases, leaving 13 bases between the germline ends. Germline V gene sequence: CDR1 SGHTA, CDR2 FQGNSA. CDR3 coding DNA: TGTGCCAGCAGCCTTACGGGCAGTAATAATTCACCCCTCCACTTT. Translated, it gives CASSLTGSNNSPLHF.

The genes are TRBV6-2 or TRBV6-3 and TRBJ2-7; unclear D gene. The V gene lost 4 bases and the J gene lost 0 bases, with 13 bases spanning the gap. The CDR3 runs to 15 residues. The germline CDR1 and CDR2 sequences are MNHEY and SVGEGT. This CDR3 reads CASSSRRTASYEQYF. In nucleotides, the CDR3 is TGTGCCAGCAGTTCGCGGCGGACGGCCTCCTACGAGCAGTACTTC.

The V call is TRBV29-1, the J call TRBJ2-7; D unresolved. In germline, CDR1 is SQVTM, CDR2 ANQGSEA. V lost 4 bases, J lost 2 bases, and 9 bases lay in between. This CDR3 contains 12 residues. CDR3 in amino acids: CSVVARTYEQYF. DNA of the CDR3: TGCAGCGTTGTGGCGAGGACCTACGAGCAGTACTTC.

This clone occurred once. The V and J genes are TRBV7-2 and TRBJ1-2; D not resolved. This CDR3 spans 15 amino acids. Germline values: CDR1 SGHTA, CDR2 FQGNSA. The V gene lost 1 base and the J gene lost 2 bases, with 11 bases spanning the gap. The CDR3 spells CASSLGAGLNYGYTF. CDR3 sequence (DNA): TGTGCCAGCAGCTTAGGGGCAGGTCTCAACTATGGCTACACCTTC.

This chain uses TRBV6-5 with TRBJ1-2; D is undetermined. The CDR3 runs 13 residues. V lost 9 bases and J lost 4, with 15 bases in between. The germline gives CDR1 MNHEY, CDR2 SVGAGI. The CDR3 DNA is TGTGCCAGTTATCGGAGTGATTCCTATGGCTACACCTTC. Amino acid sequence: CASYRSDSYGYTF.

This chain joins TRBV7-9 and TRBJ2-3; D gene unclear. The V end lost 1 base, the J end lost 3 bases, and 8 bases lay between the germline ends. The CDR3 sequence is 14 residues long. Germline assignment: CDR1 SEHNR and CDR2 FQNEAQ (reference sequence). CDR3 sequence reads: CASSLDGRTDTQYF. CDR3 in DNA: TGTGCCAGCAGCTTAGATGGCAGGACAGATACGCAGTATTTT.

The rearrangement joins TRBV6-1 to TRBJ2-7; no clear D gene. Germline loops: CDR1 MNHNS, CDR2 SASEGT. The CDR3 is 12 amino acids. Trimming shortened V by 9 bases and J by 2 bases, and 11 bases separated the two germline ends. For the CDR3, the DNA is TGTGCCAGTTCGGCTATACCCTACGAGCAGTACTTC. Its protein is CASSAIPYEQYF.

CDR3 protein: CASSQSGGHEKLFF. The CDR3 nucleotides are TGTGCCAGCAGCCAATCAGGGGGCCATGAAAAACTGTTTTTT. The chain couples TRBV7-2 to TRBJ1-4; 8 bases align to TRBD1. With 5 bases clipped from V and 6 bases from J, the junction kept 5 bases outside the gene matches. The CDR3 has 14 residues. Germline V gene data show CDR1 as SGHTA and CDR2 as FQGNSA. Based on the CDR3 plus reference TRBV7-2 and TRBJ1-4, the full variable domain is GAGVSQSPSNKVTEKGKDVELRCDPISGHTALYWYRQSLGQGLEFLIYFQGNSAPDKSGLPSDRFSAERTGGSVSTLTIQRTQQEDSAVYLCASSQSGGHEKLFFGSGTQLSVL.

The chain uses TRBV7-2 and TRBJ1-2, with 8 bases identical to TRBD1. Looked up from germline, CDR1 is SGHTA and CDR2 is FQGNSA. The CDR3 is 16 residues long. The trim removed 0 bases at V and 4 bases at J, leaving 7 bases unmatched. The CDR3 reads CASSLAQAGGRYGYTF. The CDR3 nucleotides read TGTGCCAGCAGCTTAGCGCAGGCAGGGGGCCGCTATGGCTACACCTTC.

The chain carries TRBV5-8 and TRBJ1-2; D gene uncertain. The CDR3 extends over 14 amino acids. Germline V lookup: CDR1 SGHTS, CDR2 YDEGEE. With 0 bases removed from V and 5 bases from J, the gap between germline ends came to 11 bases. CDR3 in amino acids: CASSLGGQVYGYTF. The CDR3 nucleotides read TGTGCCAGCAGCTTGGGAGGGCAGGTTTATGGCTACACCTTC.

The gene calls are TRBV18 and TRBJ2-3; 10 nucleotides line up with TRBD2. Germline lookup yields CDR1 KGHSH and CDR2 LQKENI. The CDR3 length is 16 residues. V lost 1 base and J lost 5; bases outside the gene matches: 6. The CDR3 nucleotides read TGTGCCAGCTCACCACGGCCTAGCGGGGGAATAGATACGCAGTATTTT. As protein: CASSPRPSGGIDTQYF.

The chain employs TRBV4-1 and TRBJ1-1; no clear D. CDR3 length: 16 residues. Germline CDR1 and CDR2: MGHRA and YSYEKL. Deletions cut 4 bases from V and 1 base from J, with 16 bases between. The CDR3 here is CASSLPSRHPNTEAFF. For the CDR3, the DNA is TGCGCCAGCAGCCTACCTTCTCGACACCCGAACACTGAAGCTTTCTTT.

The chain carries TRBV12-5 and TRBJ1-1; D gene ambiguous. The CDR3 is 14 amino acids. V was shortened by 7 bases and J by 0 bases, with 12 bases between the two germline ends. The germline CDR1 and CDR2 sequences are LGHNT and FRNRAP. CDR3 DNA sequence: TGTGCTAGTGCGGAAGGGTGGATGAACACTGAAGCTTTCTTT. Translated: CASAEGWMNTEAFF.